This is a list of T cell receptor beta chains from one sample in a study of T cells in Graves' hyperthyroidism and ophthalmopathy. TCRdb called the multiplex PCR reads again in MiXCR, with one record for every CDR3 protein. The sample yields approximately 590,000 distinct CDR3 sequences, roughly 14% seen once. The specimen sequenced was blood. These receptors originate from a woman in her twenties or thirties with Graves' hyperthyroidism. The CDR3 runs from the conserved cysteine through the conserved F or W. The order of the fields is J gene, clone size, V gene, D gene, CDR3 DNA, CDR3 protein. D genes are given only for firm matches. The listing skips clone size in some rows; elsewhere it reads once, few, many or a size class.

J gene: TRBJ2-7; clone size: many; V gene: TRBV30; D gene: .; CDR3 DNA: TGTGCCTGGAGTGTAGGGGGAGTCTACGAGCAGTACTTC; CDR3 protein: CAWSVGGVYEQYF
J gene: TRBJ2-7; clone size: few; V gene: TRBV9; D gene: TRBD1; CDR3 DNA: TGTGCCAGCAGCGCAGCGACAGGGCATTCCGAGCAGTACTTC; CDR3 protein: CASSAATGHSEQYF
J gene: TRBJ2-3; clone size: .; V gene: TRBV5-1; D gene: .; CDR3 DNA: TGCGCCAGCAGCTTTTTCAGGGCTTCAGATACGCAGTATTTT; CDR3 protein: CASSFFRASDTQYF
J gene: TRBJ1-5; clone size: many; V gene: TRBV28; D gene: .; CDR3 DNA: TGTGCCAGTGTAGAGGGTAATAGCAATCAGCCCCAGCATTTT; CDR3 protein: CASVEGNSNQPQHF
J gene: TRBJ2-1; clone size: many; V gene: TRBV7-9; D gene: .; CDR3 DNA: TGTGCCAGCAGCTTAAACTCCCAACCGGCCAATGAGCAGTTCTTC; CDR3 protein: CASSLNSQPANEQFF
J gene: TRBJ2-1; clone size: many; V gene: TRBV12-3/TRBV12-4; D gene: .; CDR3 DNA: TGTGCCAGCAGAGGGGAAGGGAATGAGCAGTTCTTC; CDR3 protein: CASRGEGNEQFF
J gene: TRBJ1-1; clone size: many; V gene: TRBV12-3/TRBV12-4; D gene: .; CDR3 DNA: TGTGCCAGCAGTTCAACAGGGTTTGGTGGTCTCTCGTACACTGAAGCTTTCTTT; CDR3 protein: CASSSTGFGGLSYTEAFF
J gene: TRBJ2-1; clone size: many; V gene: TRBV15; D gene: TRBD2; CDR3 DNA: TGTGCCACCAGAGAGGCTAGCGGGAGTCTGAATGAGCAGTTCTTC; CDR3 protein: CATREASGSLNEQFF
J gene: TRBJ1-1; clone size: many; V gene: TRBV6-1; D gene: .; CDR3 DNA: TGTGCCAGCAGTGAAGATCAGGGCATGAACACTGAAGCTTTCTTT; CDR3 protein: CASSEDQGMNTEAFF
J gene: TRBJ2-6; clone size: many; V gene: TRBV10-3; D gene: TRBD2; CDR3 DNA: TGTGCCATCAGCCTAGCGGGAGGCGAGGGGGCCAACGTCCTGACTTTC; CDR3 protein: CAISLAGGEGANVLTF
J gene: TRBJ1-1; clone size: many; V gene: TRBV19; D gene: .; CDR3 DNA: TGTGCCAGCAGCATTACAAACACTGAAGCTTTCTTT; CDR3 protein: CASSITNTEAFF
J gene: TRBJ1-5; clone size: many; V gene: TRBV12-3/TRBV12-4; D gene: .; CDR3 DNA: TGTGCCAGCAGTTTATCAGGGGACCGCAATCAGCCCCAGCATTTT; CDR3 protein: CASSLSGDRNQPQHF
J gene: TRBJ2-2; clone size: few; V gene: TRBV7-2; D gene: .; CDR3 DNA: TGTGCCAGCAGCTTAGTCTACACCGGGGAGCTGTTTTTT; CDR3 protein: CASSLVYTGELFF
J gene: TRBJ2-1; clone size: .; V gene: TRBV20-1; D gene: TRBD2; CDR3 DNA: TGCAGTGCTAGTACTAGCGGGTCCACCTACAATGAGCAGTTCTTC; CDR3 protein: CSASTSGSTYNEQFF
J gene: TRBJ1-2; clone size: many; V gene: TRBV12-3/TRBV12-4; D gene: .; CDR3 DNA: TGTGCCAGCAGTTTACTGGTCAGCGTTGGCTACACCTTC; CDR3 protein: CASSLLVSVGYTF
J gene: TRBJ1-4; clone size: .; V gene: TRBV7-9; D gene: .; CDR3 DNA: TGTGCCAGCAGCCTGAAAGCAACTAATGAAAAACTGTTTTTT; CDR3 protein: CASSLKATNEKLFF
J gene: TRBJ1-6; clone size: once; V gene: TRBV19; D gene: TRBD1; CDR3 DNA: TGTGCCAGTAGTACTATGGACAGGGGTGGTTCACCCCTCCACTTT; CDR3 protein: CASSTMDRGGSPLHF
J gene: TRBJ2-3; clone size: many; V gene: TRBV5-1; D gene: .; CDR3 DNA: TGCGCCAGCAGCCTGACAGATAAGGGCACAGATACGCAGTATTTT; CDR3 protein: CASSLTDKGTDTQYF
J gene: TRBJ2-1; clone size: .; V gene: TRBV6-5; D gene: .; CDR3 DNA: TGTGCCAGCAGTTCTCAGGGTATTCCCTACAATGAGCAGTTCTTC; CDR3 protein: CASSSQGIPYNEQFF
J gene: TRBJ1-1; clone size: many; V gene: TRBV20-1; D gene: .; CDR3 DNA: TGCAGTGCTAGAGCGGGGTTCGGGACTGAAGCTTTCTTT; CDR3 protein: CSARAGFGTEAFF
J gene: TRBJ2-4; clone size: few; V gene: TRBV11-1; D gene: TRBD2; CDR3 DNA: TGTGCCAGCAGCTTAGTTGCGGGAGGGCCGAACATTCAGTACTTC; CDR3 protein: CASSLVAGGPNIQYF
J gene: TRBJ2-2; clone size: many; V gene: TRBV30; D gene: .; CDR3 DNA: TGTGCCAAGTCCGGGTACCGCGGGGAGCTGTTTTTT; CDR3 protein: CAKSGYRGELFF